This TCR beta chain was profiled in a study of OX40 agonist ivuxolimab in advanced cancers. V was trimmed by 5 bases and J by 4 bases, leaving 9 bases between them. Germline CDR1 and CDR2: MNHEY and SVGAGI. The CDR3 is made up of 13 amino acids. The method was immunoSEQ multiplex PCR; TCRdb's version includes in-frame clones alone and lacks a portion of them. The sample contains roughly 80,000 clones, more than 85% of which appear only once. This TCR was recovered from an adult with an advanced solid tumor such as melanoma, head and neck, liver or kidney cancer. This material consisted of CD4+ or CD8+ T cells sorted from blood, taken in a trial of the OX40 agonist ivuxolimab. The chain couples TRBV6-5 to TRBJ2-1, with D unresolved. The CDR3 here is CASSPDEYNEQFF. Written as DNA, the CDR3 is TGTGCCAGCAGTCCGGACGAATACAATGAGCAGTTCTTC.